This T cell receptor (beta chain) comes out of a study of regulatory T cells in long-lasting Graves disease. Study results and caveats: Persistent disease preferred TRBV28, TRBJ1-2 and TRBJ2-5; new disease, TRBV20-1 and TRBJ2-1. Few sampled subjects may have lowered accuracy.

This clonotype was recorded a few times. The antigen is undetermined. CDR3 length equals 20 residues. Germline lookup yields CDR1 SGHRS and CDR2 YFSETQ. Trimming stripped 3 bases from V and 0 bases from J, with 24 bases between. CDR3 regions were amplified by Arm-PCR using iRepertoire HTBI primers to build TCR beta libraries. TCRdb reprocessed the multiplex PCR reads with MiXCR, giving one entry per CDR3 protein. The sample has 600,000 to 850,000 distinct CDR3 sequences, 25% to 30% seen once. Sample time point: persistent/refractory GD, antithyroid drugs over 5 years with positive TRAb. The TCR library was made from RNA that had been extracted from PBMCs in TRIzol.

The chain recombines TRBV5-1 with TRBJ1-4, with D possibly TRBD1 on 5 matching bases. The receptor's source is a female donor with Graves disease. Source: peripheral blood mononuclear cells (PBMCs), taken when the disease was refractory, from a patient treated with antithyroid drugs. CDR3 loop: CASSSGARGQPTPTNEKLFF. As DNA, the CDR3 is TGCGCCAGCAGCTCCGGGGCCCGGGGCCAACCCACTCCAACTAATGAAAAACTGTTTTTT. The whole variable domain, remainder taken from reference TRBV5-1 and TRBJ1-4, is KAGVTQTPRYLIKTRGQQVTLSCSPISGHRSVSWYQQTPGQGLQFLFEYFSETQRNKGNFPGRFSGRQFSNSRSEMNVSTLELGDSALYLCASSSGARGQPTPTNEKLFFGSGTQLSVL.